This T cell receptor (beta chain) is drawn from a study of cytomegalovirus exposure and HLA in healthy donors. Study information: Assignment to the Caucasian-associated ancestry cluster applied to around 80% of the approximately 420 genotyped donors. Regarding the study as a whole: TRBV6-2, TRBV6-3 and some other V segments were excluded as indistinguishable.

In regard to this clone: Its antigen is as yet unknown.

J gave up 8 bases and V 5 bases, and 9 bases lay outside the gene matches. CDR3 size: 15 residues. Per the germline V gene, CDR1 is SEHNR and CDR2 is FQNEAQ (reference sequence). The PCR made use of 60 Vbeta and 13 Jbeta primers. Per the study methods: Roughly 12 million of some 80 million unique TCR beta chains were shared, per a later count. Method: immunoSEQ multiplex PCR; TCRdb's copy keeps in-frame clones and lacks some. V and J calls and clone size are as listed in that table; D and trimming were resolved from the DNA. The table shows some 180,000 clones, with 76% occurring only once. The origin of this receptor is a man aged 18 to 30 in good health and CMV-seronegative. The sample comprised PBMCs. The chain carries TRBV7-9 and TRBJ1-4; 9 nucleotides line up with TRBD1. DNA of the CDR3: TGTGCCAGCAGCCCCCAGACAGGGGGAGGCGAAAAACTGTTTTTT. Its protein product is CASSPQTGGGEKLFF.